The rows below give T cell receptor beta chains drawn from one sample of a study of T cell responses to AZD1222 COVID-19 vaccine. The method was immunoSEQ multiplex PCR; TCRdb's version includes in-frame clones alone and lacks a portion of them. The sample lists under 200,000 clones, approximately 88% occurring once. Sequences were derived from peripheral blood, sampled 28 days after the second AZD1222 dose. The receptors were gathered from an adult who received the AZD1222 COVID-19 vaccine. Each CDR3 is given with its conserved first and last residue. D genes are given only for firm matches. Where a row states a size, it is once, few, many or the class of an expanded clone; other rows omit it.

clone size: NA; D gene: NA; V gene: TRBV25-1; J gene: TRBJ1-2; CDR3 DNA: TGTGCCAGCAGATGGGACCACTACACCTTC; CDR3 protein: CASRWDHYTF
clone size: once; D gene: NA; V gene: TRBV6-4; J gene: TRBJ1-2; CDR3 DNA: TGTGCCAGCAGTGAAACCCAGGGCGTCTATGGCTACACCTTC; CDR3 protein: CASSETQGVYGYTF
clone size: few; D gene: NA; V gene: TRBV7-2; J gene: TRBJ1-5; CDR3 DNA: TGTGCCAGCAGCTTAGCTCGGACAGCAAATTTTCAGCCCCAGCATTTT; CDR3 protein: CASSLARTANFQPQHF
clone size: NA; D gene: NA; V gene: TRBV11-1; J gene: TRBJ1-1; CDR3 DNA: TGTGCCAGCAGCTTAGTTAAAGCAGCCCCAACTGAAGCTTTCTTT; CDR3 protein: CASSLVKAAPTEAFF
clone size: NA; D gene: NA; V gene: TRBV7-4; J gene: TRBJ1-1; CDR3 DNA: TGTGCCAGCAGCTTAGGGGGCGATTGCACTGAAGCTTTCTTT; CDR3 protein: CASSLGGDCTEAFF
clone size: NA; D gene: NA; V gene: TRBV9; J gene: TRBJ2-2; CDR3 DNA: TGTGCCAGCACGGGGAAGAACACCGGGGAGCTGTTTTTT; CDR3 protein: CASTGKNTGELFF
clone size: NA; D gene: TRBD1; V gene: TRBV12-3/TRBV12-4; J gene: TRBJ1-2; CDR3 DNA: TGTGCCAGCAGACCCGGGACAGGGGATGGCTACACCTTC; CDR3 protein: CASRPGTGDGYTF
clone size: NA; D gene: NA; V gene: TRBV30; J gene: TRBJ1-3; CDR3 DNA: TGTGCCTGGAGTAATGGGGGAATCGGAAACACCATATATTTT; CDR3 protein: CAWSNGGIGNTIYF
clone size: NA; D gene: NA; V gene: TRBV5-6; J gene: TRBJ1-4; CDR3 DNA: TGTGCCAGCAGCCTGGGGGGTCCTAATGAAAAACTGTTTTTT; CDR3 protein: CASSLGGPNEKLFF
clone size: NA; D gene: NA; V gene: TRBV5-6; J gene: TRBJ1-5; CDR3 DNA: TGTGCCAGCAGCTTCAGCAATCAGCCCCAGCATTTT; CDR3 protein: CASSFSNQPQHF
clone size: once; D gene: NA; V gene: TRBV19; J gene: TRBJ1-4; CDR3 DNA: TGTGCCAGTAGGGGCAGGTTGGAAAAACTGTTTTTT; CDR3 protein: CASRGRLEKLFF
clone size: NA; D gene: NA; V gene: TRBV5-1; J gene: TRBJ1-1; CDR3 DNA: TGCGCCAGCAGCTTTGGTGAGGACCGGGTGAACACTGAAGCTTTCTTT; CDR3 protein: CASSFGEDRVNTEAFF
clone size: NA; D gene: NA; V gene: TRBV29-1; J gene: TRBJ1-2; CDR3 DNA: TGCAGCACGGATAACTATGGCTACACCTTC; CDR3 protein: CSTDNYGYTF
clone size: few; D gene: NA; V gene: TRBV7-8; J gene: TRBJ2-2; CDR3 DNA: TGTGCCAGCAGCTTAGAAGGGGCCGGGGAGCTGTTTTTT; CDR3 protein: CASSLEGAGELFF
clone size: once; D gene: TRBD2; V gene: TRBV7-2; J gene: TRBJ2-7; CDR3 DNA: TGTGCCAGCAGTTCTAGAGCGGGGGCGGACTACGAGCAGTACTTC; CDR3 protein: CASSSRAGADYEQYF
clone size: NA; D gene: NA; V gene: TRBV6-4; J gene: TRBJ1-1; CDR3 DNA: TGTGCCAGCAGTCCCAACAGGAACACTGAAGCTTTCTTT; CDR3 protein: CASSPNRNTEAFF
clone size: once; D gene: TRBD2; V gene: TRBV4-2; J gene: TRBJ2-3; CDR3 DNA: TGTGCCAGCAGCCGCGCCGTTAGTCAAGCGGGGGTACCAGATACGCAGTATTTT; CDR3 protein: CASSRAVSQAGVPDTQYF
clone size: NA; D gene: NA; V gene: TRBV12-1; J gene: TRBJ2-1; CDR3 DNA: TGTGCCAGCAGCCCTAACAAGCGGGGGTCCTACAATGAGCAGTTCTTC; CDR3 protein: CASSPNKRGSYNEQFF
clone size: NA; D gene: TRBD1; V gene: TRBV11-2; J gene: TRBJ1-2; CDR3 DNA: TGTGCCAGCAGCTTAATGGACAGGGTAGGAGGGATCTATGGCTACACCTTC; CDR3 protein: CASSLMDRVGGIYGYTF
clone size: NA; D gene: TRBD1; V gene: TRBV27; J gene: TRBJ1-4; CDR3 DNA: TGTGCCAGCAGTTCCCCCGGGACAGGAAATGAAAAACTGTTTTTT; CDR3 protein: CASSSPGTGNEKLFF
clone size: NA; D gene: NA; V gene: TRBV5-1; J gene: TRBJ1-6; CDR3 DNA: TGCGCCAGCAGCCTGGGAACCGGGGTCCGAAATTCACCCCTCCACTTT; CDR3 protein: CASSLGTGVRNSPLHF
clone size: once; D gene: NA; V gene: TRBV7-2; J gene: TRBJ2-2; CDR3 DNA: TGTGCCAGCAGTACACGACCTGGACAGAGAAAAACCGGGGAGCTGTTTTTT; CDR3 protein: CASSTRPGQRKTGELFF
clone size: NA; D gene: NA; V gene: TRBV7-9; J gene: TRBJ1-2; CDR3 DNA: TGTGCCAGCAGCTTATCCGGGGAGAGTTATGGCTACACCTTC; CDR3 protein: CASSLSGESYGYTF
clone size: NA; D gene: TRBD1; V gene: TRBV6-1; J gene: TRBJ1-1; CDR3 DNA: TGTGCCAGCAGTGACGCCGGGACAGCCCAGAACACTGAAGCTTTCTTT; CDR3 protein: CASSDAGTAQNTEAFF
clone size: NA; D gene: NA; V gene: TRBV5-1; J gene: TRBJ2-2; CDR3 DNA: TGCGCCAGCAGCTTCTTTCCGGAAACCGGGGAGCTGTTTTTT; CDR3 protein: CASSFFPETGELFF
clone size: NA; D gene: NA; V gene: TRBV13; J gene: TRBJ2-1; CDR3 DNA: TGTGCCAGCACCTTAATCGGTGCAGGGGTCGAAAACAATGAGCAGTTCTTC; CDR3 protein: CASTLIGAGVENNEQFF
clone size: NA; D gene: TRBD1; V gene: TRBV9; J gene: TRBJ1-4; CDR3 DNA: TGTGCCAGCAGCGTATCGACAGGGTCCGGTGAAAAACTGTTTTTT; CDR3 protein: CASSVSTGSGEKLFF
clone size: NA; D gene: NA; V gene: TRBV18; J gene: TRBJ1-1; CDR3 DNA: TGTGCCAGCTCACCAAGAGGACTTAACACTGAAGCTTTCTTT; CDR3 protein: CASSPRGLNTEAFF
clone size: once; D gene: NA; V gene: TRBV9; J gene: TRBJ1-5; CDR3 DNA: TGTGCCAGCAGCCCCAGGGGATCAAGCGATCAGCCCCAGCATTTT; CDR3 protein: CASSPRGSSDQPQHF
clone size: NA; D gene: NA; V gene: TRBV30; J gene: TRBJ2-7; CDR3 DNA: TGTGCCTGGAGTGAAACCACCTACGAGCAGTACTTC; CDR3 protein: CAWSETTYEQYF
clone size: NA; D gene: NA; V gene: TRBV6-6; J gene: TRBJ2-7; CDR3 DNA: TGTGCCAGCAGTTACTCAGCGGAGCAGTACTTC; CDR3 protein: CASSYSAEQYF
clone size: NA; D gene: TRBD1; V gene: TRBV6-6; J gene: TRBJ1-1; CDR3 DNA: TGTGCCAGCAGTTGGACCGGGACAGGGGTTTTTGGAGCTTTCTTT; CDR3 protein: CASSWTGTGVFGAFF
clone size: NA; D gene: NA; V gene: TRBV10-2; J gene: TRBJ1-6; CDR3 DNA: TGCGCCAGCAGTGAAGGTGTGGGGGTTCTACGGTCACCCCTCCACTTT; CDR3 protein: CASSEGVGVLRSPLHF
clone size: NA; D gene: NA; V gene: TRBV10-3; J gene: TRBJ1-4; CDR3 DNA: TGTGCCTCATCCCCCGGGCCAGCAACTAATGAAAAACTGTTTTTT; CDR3 protein: CASSPGPATNEKLFF
clone size: NA; D gene: NA; V gene: TRBV4-2; J gene: TRBJ1-4; CDR3 DNA: TGTGCCAGCAGCCAAAGGTTGATCTATGAAAAACTGTTTTTT; CDR3 protein: CASSQRLIYEKLFF
clone size: once; D gene: NA; V gene: TRBV6-1; J gene: TRBJ2-1; CDR3 DNA: TGTGCCAGCAGTGAAATGGGGAATGAGCAGTTCTTC; CDR3 protein: CASSEMGNEQFF
clone size: few; D gene: NA; V gene: TRBV6-5; J gene: TRBJ1-2; CDR3 DNA: TGTGCCAGTACAGGTTTCCCACGCGGCTACACCTTC; CDR3 protein: CASTGFPRGYTF
clone size: NA; D gene: NA; V gene: TRBV6-1; J gene: TRBJ2-5; CDR3 DNA: TGTGCCAGCAGTGAAGCGAAACACTATCAAGAGACCCAGTACTTC; CDR3 protein: CASSEAKHYQETQYF
clone size: NA; D gene: NA; V gene: TRBV19; J gene: TRBJ1-1; CDR3 DNA: TGTGCCAGTAGTCCACGGGGAGGTTCTTGGGGCACTGAAGCTTTCTTT; CDR3 protein: CASSPRGGSWGTEAFF
clone size: NA; D gene: NA; V gene: TRBV27; J gene: TRBJ1-1; CDR3 DNA: TGTGCCAGCAGGGTAAGGGGGAGGAACACTGAAGCTTTCTTT; CDR3 protein: CASRVRGRNTEAFF
clone size: NA; D gene: NA; V gene: TRBV7-2; J gene: TRBJ1-2; CDR3 DNA: TGTGCCAGCAGCCCTGGGATCGGTAGGGCTGGCTACACCTTC; CDR3 protein: CASSPGIGRAGYTF